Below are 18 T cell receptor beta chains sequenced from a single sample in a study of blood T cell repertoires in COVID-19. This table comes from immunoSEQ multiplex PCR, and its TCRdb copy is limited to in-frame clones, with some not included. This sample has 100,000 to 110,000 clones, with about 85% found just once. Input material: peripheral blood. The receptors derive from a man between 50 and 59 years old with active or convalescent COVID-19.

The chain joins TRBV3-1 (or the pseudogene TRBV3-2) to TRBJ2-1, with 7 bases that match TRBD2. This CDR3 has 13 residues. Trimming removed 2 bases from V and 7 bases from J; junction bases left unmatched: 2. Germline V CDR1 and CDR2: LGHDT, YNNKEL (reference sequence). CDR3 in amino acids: CASSQRSGNEQFF. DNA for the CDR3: TGTGCCAGCAGCCAACGTAGCGGGAATGAGCAGTTCTTC.

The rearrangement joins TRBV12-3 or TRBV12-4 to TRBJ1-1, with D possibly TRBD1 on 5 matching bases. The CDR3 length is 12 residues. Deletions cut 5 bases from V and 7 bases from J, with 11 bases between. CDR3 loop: CASSTGGIEAFF. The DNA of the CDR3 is TGTGCCAGCAGTACGGGGGGGATTGAAGCTTTCTTT.

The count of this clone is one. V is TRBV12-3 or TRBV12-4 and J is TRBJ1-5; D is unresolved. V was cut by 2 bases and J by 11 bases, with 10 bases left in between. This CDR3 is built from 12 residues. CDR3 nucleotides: TGTGCCAGCAGTTTATCCCCGGCGGCCCAGCATTTT. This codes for CASSLSPAAQHF.

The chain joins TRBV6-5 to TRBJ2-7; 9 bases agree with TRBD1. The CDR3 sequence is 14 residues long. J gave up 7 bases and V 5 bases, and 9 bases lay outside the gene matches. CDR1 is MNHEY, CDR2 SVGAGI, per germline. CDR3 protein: CASSKLQGAWEQYF. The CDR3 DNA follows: TGTGCCAGCAGTAAATTACAGGGGGCTTGGGAGCAGTACTTC.

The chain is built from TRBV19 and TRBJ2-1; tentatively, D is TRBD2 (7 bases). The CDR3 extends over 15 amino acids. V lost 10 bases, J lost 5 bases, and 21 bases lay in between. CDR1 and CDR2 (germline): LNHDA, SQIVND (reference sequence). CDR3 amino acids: CATSAGRGWNNEQFF. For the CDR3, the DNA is TGTGCCACCTCAGCGGGAAGGGGGTGGAACAATGAGCAGTTCTTC.

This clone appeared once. Here the CDR3 DNA reads TGTGCCAGCAGCAAGGGACTAAGCGGGGGCTACGAGCAGTACTTC. Its translation: CASSKGLSGGYEQYF. V and J are TRBV5-8 and TRBJ2-7; TRBD2 aligns across 8 bases. The CDR3 sequence is 15 residues long. Looked up from germline, CDR1 is SGHTS and CDR2 is YDEGEE. The trim removed 4 bases at V and 3 bases at J, leaving 9 bases unmatched.

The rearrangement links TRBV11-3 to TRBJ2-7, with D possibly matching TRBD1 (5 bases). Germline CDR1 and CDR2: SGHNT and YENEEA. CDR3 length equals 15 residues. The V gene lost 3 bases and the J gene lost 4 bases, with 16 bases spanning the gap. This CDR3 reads CASSFSRVLKYEQYF. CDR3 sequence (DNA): TGTGCCAGCAGCTTTAGCAGGGTTCTCAAGTACGAGCAGTACTTC.

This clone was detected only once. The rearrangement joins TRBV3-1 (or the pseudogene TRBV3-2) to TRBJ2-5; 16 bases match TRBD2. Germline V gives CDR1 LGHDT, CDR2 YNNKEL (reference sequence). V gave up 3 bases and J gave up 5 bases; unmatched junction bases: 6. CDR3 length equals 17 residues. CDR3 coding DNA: TGTGCCAGCAGCCAGGAGCTGGGACTAGCGGGAGGGGAGACCCAGTACTTC. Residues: CASSQELGLAGGETQYF.

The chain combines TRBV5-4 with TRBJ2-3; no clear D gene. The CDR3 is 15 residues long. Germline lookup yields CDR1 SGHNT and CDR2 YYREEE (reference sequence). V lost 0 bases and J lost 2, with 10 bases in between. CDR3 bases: TGTGCCAGCAGCTTGGGGGCAGGCTTCACAGATACGCAGTATTTT. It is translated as CASSLGAGFTDTQYF.

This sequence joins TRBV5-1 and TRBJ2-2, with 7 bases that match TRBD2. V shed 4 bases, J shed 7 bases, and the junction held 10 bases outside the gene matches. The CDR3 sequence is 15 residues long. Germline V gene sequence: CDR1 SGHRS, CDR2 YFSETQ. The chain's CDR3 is CASSISGPLFGELFF. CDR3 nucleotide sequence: TGCGCCAGCAGCATTAGCGGGCCACTGTTCGGGGAGCTGTTTTTT.

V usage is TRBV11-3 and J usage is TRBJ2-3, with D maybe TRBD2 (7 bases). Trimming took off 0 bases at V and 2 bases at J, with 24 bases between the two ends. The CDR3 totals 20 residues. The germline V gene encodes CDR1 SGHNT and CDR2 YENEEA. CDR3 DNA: TGTGCCAGCAGCTTAGAACGACAGGCGGGGGTCGGCGGGAACACAGATACGCAGTATTTT. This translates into CASSLERQAGVGGNTDTQYF.

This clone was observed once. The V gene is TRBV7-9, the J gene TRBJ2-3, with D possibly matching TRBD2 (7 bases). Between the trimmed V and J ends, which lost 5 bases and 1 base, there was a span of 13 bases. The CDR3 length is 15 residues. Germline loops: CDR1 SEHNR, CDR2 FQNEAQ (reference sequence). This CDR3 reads CASSHAGAGTDTQYF. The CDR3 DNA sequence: TGTGCCAGCAGCCATGCGGGGGCAGGCACAGATACGCAGTATTTT.

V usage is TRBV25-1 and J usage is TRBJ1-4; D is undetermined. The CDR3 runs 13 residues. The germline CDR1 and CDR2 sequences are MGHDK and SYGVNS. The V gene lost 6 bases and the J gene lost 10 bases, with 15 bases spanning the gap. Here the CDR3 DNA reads TGTGCCAGCAGGATAGGGAGTTGGGGAAAACTGTTTTTT. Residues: CASRIGSWGKLFF.

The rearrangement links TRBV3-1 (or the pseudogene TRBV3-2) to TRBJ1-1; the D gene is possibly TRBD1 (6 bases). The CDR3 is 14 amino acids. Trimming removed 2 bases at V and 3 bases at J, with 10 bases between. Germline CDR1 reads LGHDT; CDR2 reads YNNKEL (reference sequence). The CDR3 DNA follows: TGTGCCAGCAGCCAAACAGGGCGTGACACTGAAGCTTTCTTT. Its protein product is CASSQTGRDTEAFF.

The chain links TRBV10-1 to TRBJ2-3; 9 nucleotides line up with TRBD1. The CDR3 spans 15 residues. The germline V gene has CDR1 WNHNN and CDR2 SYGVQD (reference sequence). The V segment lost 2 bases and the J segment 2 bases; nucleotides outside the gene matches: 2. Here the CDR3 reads CASSEGTGYTDTQYF. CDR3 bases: TGCGCCAGCAGTGAGGGGACAGGGTACACAGATACGCAGTATTTT.

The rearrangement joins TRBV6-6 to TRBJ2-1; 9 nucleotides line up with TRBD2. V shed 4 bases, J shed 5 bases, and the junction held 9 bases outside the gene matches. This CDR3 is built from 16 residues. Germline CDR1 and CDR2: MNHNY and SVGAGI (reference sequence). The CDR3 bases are TGTGCCAGCAGTTCGATCGCAGCGGGGGGAGACAATGAGCAGTTCTTC. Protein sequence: CASSSIAAGGDNEQFF.

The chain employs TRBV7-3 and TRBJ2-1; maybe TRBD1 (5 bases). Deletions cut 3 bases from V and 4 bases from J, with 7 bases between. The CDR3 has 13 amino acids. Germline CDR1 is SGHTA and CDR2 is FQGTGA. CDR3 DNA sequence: TGTGCCAGCAGCTTGGGGCTGTACAATGAGCAGTTCTTC. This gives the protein CASSLGLYNEQFF.

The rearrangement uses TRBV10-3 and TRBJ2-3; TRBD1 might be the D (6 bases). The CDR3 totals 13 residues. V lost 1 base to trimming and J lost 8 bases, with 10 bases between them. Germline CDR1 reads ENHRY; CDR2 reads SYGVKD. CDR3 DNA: TGTGCCATCAGTGAGTTGGAACAGGGTACGCAGTATTTT. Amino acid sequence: CAISELEQGTQYF.